This is a list of T cell receptor beta chains from one sample in a study of cytomegalovirus exposure and HLA in healthy donors. The assay was immunoSEQ multiplex PCR, and TCRdb's table has in-frame clones only and misses some. The sample lists about 160,000 clones; roughly 80% were seen once. The specimen was PBMCs. All receptors derive from a male donor in good health and CMV-seropositive. The CDR3 runs from the conserved cysteine through the conserved F or W. D genes are given only for firm matches. The size entry is marked missing in some rows and otherwise reads once, few, many or a size class.

d_call: TRBD1
v_call: TRBV4-1
j_call: TRBJ2-6
clone_size: .
cdr3_nt: TGCGCCAGCAGCCCCCGGGACAGGGTAGATGGGGCCAACGTCCTGACTTTC
cdr3_aa: CASSPRDRVDGANVLTF

d_call: TRBD2
v_call: TRBV5-4
j_call: TRBJ2-5
clone_size: .
cdr3_nt: TGTGCCAGCAGCCATTTAGCGGGGGGGGAAGAGACCCAGTACTTC
cdr3_aa: CASSHLAGGEETQYF

d_call: TRBD1
v_call: TRBV18
j_call: TRBJ1-5
clone_size: .
cdr3_nt: TGTGCCAGCTCACCCGGGACAGGGGATCAGCCCCAGCATTTT
cdr3_aa: CASSPGTGDQPQHF

d_call: .
v_call: TRBV5-1
j_call: TRBJ2-7
clone_size: .
cdr3_nt: TGCGCCAGCAGCTTGGAAAGGGGAGGCTACGAGCAGTACTTC
cdr3_aa: CASSLERGGYEQYF

d_call: .
v_call: TRBV7-9
j_call: TRBJ1-4
clone_size: .
cdr3_nt: TGTGCCAGCAGCGTCCCCAGGGTTACTGGTGAAAAACTGTTTTTT
cdr3_aa: CASSVPRVTGEKLFF

d_call: .
v_call: TRBV7-9
j_call: TRBJ1-4
clone_size: .
cdr3_nt: TGTGCCAGCAGCTTAAACCCGGCCAGGAGGGGCGAAAAACTGTTTTTT
cdr3_aa: CASSLNPARRGEKLFF

d_call: .
v_call: TRBV27
j_call: TRBJ2-7
clone_size: .
cdr3_nt: TGTGCCAGCAGTTTCCAGGGGGGGACTAGGGAGCAGTACTTC
cdr3_aa: CASSFQGGTREQYF

d_call: .
v_call: TRBV4-3
j_call: TRBJ1-2
clone_size: .
cdr3_nt: TGCGCCAGCAGCCAAGACCCCCAGACAGGACCCTCAAGCTTC
cdr3_aa: CASSQDPQTGPSSF

d_call: TRBD2
v_call: TRBV10-1
j_call: TRBJ2-7
clone_size: .
cdr3_nt: TGCGCCAGCAGTGCGATAGGGACTAGCGTGAGCGAGCAGTACTTC
cdr3_aa: CASSAIGTSVSEQYF

d_call: TRBD2
v_call: TRBV29-1
j_call: TRBJ2-5
clone_size: .
cdr3_nt: TGCAGCGGCCTAGCTAGCGGGAGCGAGACCCAGTACTTC
cdr3_aa: CSGLASGSETQYF

d_call: .
v_call: TRBV30
j_call: TRBJ1-1
clone_size: .
cdr3_nt: TGTGCCTGGAGTTCCATGGACACGAACACTGAAGCTTTCTTT
cdr3_aa: CAWSSMDTNTEAFF

d_call: .
v_call: TRBV9
j_call: TRBJ2-2
clone_size: .
cdr3_nt: TGTGCCAGCGACCGAGGTGCGGCCGGGGAGCTGTTTTTT
cdr3_aa: CASDRGAAGELFF

d_call: TRBD1
v_call: TRBV5-4
j_call: TRBJ2-7
clone_size: .
cdr3_nt: TGTGCCAGCAGCGCGTCCGGGACAGGGGGCCTCGAGCAGTACTTC
cdr3_aa: CASSASGTGGLEQYF

d_call: TRBD1
v_call: TRBV5-1
j_call: TRBJ1-5
clone_size: once
cdr3_nt: TGCGCCAGCAGCGTGGCCGGGACAGATCAGCCCCAGCATTTT
cdr3_aa: CASSVAGTDQPQHF

d_call: .
v_call: TRBV18
j_call: TRBJ1-6
clone_size: .
cdr3_nt: TGTGCCAGCTCACCATACGGGAGTTATTCACCCCTCCACTTT
cdr3_aa: CASSPYGSYSPLHF

d_call: .
v_call: TRBV5-1
j_call: TRBJ1-1
clone_size: once
cdr3_nt: TGCGCCAGCAGCTTGGTCGACTTCAACACTGAAGCTTTCTTT
cdr3_aa: CASSLVDFNTEAFF

d_call: .
v_call: TRBV19
j_call: TRBJ1-2
clone_size: .
cdr3_nt: TGTGCCAGTAGTTTACAGACAGGTTCCAACTATGGCTACACCTTC
cdr3_aa: CASSLQTGSNYGYTF

d_call: TRBD1
v_call: TRBV28
j_call: TRBJ1-2
clone_size: once
cdr3_nt: TGTGCCAGCAGTCCTACGACAGGGCGCTATGGCTACACCTTC
cdr3_aa: CASSPTTGRYGYTF

d_call: .
v_call: TRBV2
j_call: TRBJ1-5
clone_size: .
cdr3_nt: TGTGCCAGCAGTGATCACACAGTGAGCAATCAGCCCCAGCATTTT
cdr3_aa: CASSDHTVSNQPQHF

d_call: TRBD2
v_call: TRBV10-3
j_call: TRBJ2-3
clone_size: .
cdr3_nt: TGTGCCACCCGTTGGACTAGCGGAAGCACAGATACGCAGTATTTT
cdr3_aa: CATRWTSGSTDTQYF

d_call: .
v_call: TRBV11-2
j_call: TRBJ2-7
clone_size: once
cdr3_nt: TGTGCCAGCAGCTTGTTCTACGAGCAGTACTTC
cdr3_aa: CASSLFYEQYF

d_call: .
v_call: TRBV4-1
j_call: TRBJ1-5
clone_size: .
cdr3_nt: TGCGCCAGCAGCCAAGATCACAGGCGGCCCCAGCATTTT
cdr3_aa: CASSQDHRRPQHF

d_call: .
v_call: TRBV25-1
j_call: TRBJ1-5
clone_size: .
cdr3_nt: TGTGCCAGCAGTGAGGGGGGGGGTCAGCCCCAGCATTTT
cdr3_aa: CASSEGGGQPQHF

d_call: .
v_call: TRBV25-1
j_call: TRBJ2-3
clone_size: .
cdr3_nt: TGTGCCAGCACAGGGACACCGAGCACAGATACGCAGTATTTT
cdr3_aa: CASTGTPSTDTQYF

d_call: TRBD1
v_call: TRBV10-3
j_call: TRBJ2-1
clone_size: .
cdr3_nt: TGTGCCATCAGGGTGGACAGGGGGGGGAATGAGCAGTTCTTC
cdr3_aa: CAIRVDRGGNEQFF

d_call: TRBD1
v_call: TRBV28
j_call: TRBJ2-1
clone_size: .
cdr3_nt: TGTGCCGGGGGACAGGGTGCTGAGCAGTTCTTC
cdr3_aa: CAGGQGAEQFF

d_call: TRBD2
v_call: TRBV5-1
j_call: TRBJ2-3
clone_size: .
cdr3_nt: TGCGCCAGCAGCCACCTCGCGGGGACTAGCGGGGGGGCCACAGATACGCAGTATTTT
cdr3_aa: CASSHLAGTSGGATDTQYF

d_call: .
v_call: TRBV6-5
j_call: TRBJ1-2
clone_size: .
cdr3_nt: TGTGCCAGCAGTTTGACAGGCTATGGCTACACCTTC
cdr3_aa: CASSLTGYGYTF

d_call: .
v_call: TRBV6-1
j_call: TRBJ2-7
clone_size: few
cdr3_nt: TGTGCCAGCAGTGAATCTGGGAGCTCTTACCACGAGCAGTACTTC
cdr3_aa: CASSESGSSYHEQYF

d_call: TRBD1
v_call: TRBV27
j_call: TRBJ1-5
clone_size: .
cdr3_nt: TGTGCCAGCAGCGGACAGGGGGGGAGCAATCAGCCCCAGCATTTT
cdr3_aa: CASSGQGGSNQPQHF

d_call: TRBD2
v_call: TRBV6-4
j_call: TRBJ2-3
clone_size: .
cdr3_nt: TGTGCCAGCAGGCGGACTAGCGGTAGCACAGATACGCAGTATTTT
cdr3_aa: CASRRTSGSTDTQYF

d_call: .
v_call: TRBV15
j_call: TRBJ2-4
clone_size: .
cdr3_nt: TGTGCCACCAGCGTCCGATCAACAGTTACCAAAAACAGTCAGTACTTC
cdr3_aa: CATSVRSTVTKNSQYF

d_call: .
v_call: TRBV7-2
j_call: TRBJ2-6
clone_size: .
cdr3_nt: TGTGCCTCCCGGGTCTCTGGGGCCAACGTCCTGACTTTC
cdr3_aa: CASRVSGANVLTF

d_call: TRBD1
v_call: TRBV7-9
j_call: TRBJ1-1
clone_size: .
cdr3_nt: TGTGCCAGCAGCTCCGGGACAGGGCTCTTTCAGAACTTT
cdr3_aa: CASSSGTGLFQNF

d_call: .
v_call: TRBV28
j_call: TRBJ2-7
clone_size: .
cdr3_nt: TGTGCCAGCAGGGGGGACTTTGGGACTTACTACGAGCAGTACTTC
cdr3_aa: CASRGDFGTYYEQYF

d_call: TRBD1
v_call: TRBV27
j_call: TRBJ2-7
clone_size: .
cdr3_nt: TGTGCCAGCAGGTCCACGAAGGTCACCAGGGGGCTTCCCTACGAGCAGTACTTC
cdr3_aa: CASRSTKVTRGLPYEQYF

d_call: .
v_call: TRBV7-9
j_call: TRBJ1-1
clone_size: .
cdr3_nt: TGTGCCAGCGCTAGGGGCCCTATGAGGGCTTTCTTT
cdr3_aa: CASARGPMRAFF

d_call: .
v_call: TRBV6-1
j_call: TRBJ1-1
clone_size: .
cdr3_nt: TGTGCCAGCAGCCAGGACAGACACACTGAAGCTTTCTTT
cdr3_aa: CASSQDRHTEAFF

d_call: TRBD1
v_call: TRBV7-2
j_call: TRBJ1-5
clone_size: .
cdr3_nt: TGTGCCAGCAGCGGGGGACAGCTTAGCAATCAGCCCCAGCATTTT
cdr3_aa: CASSGGQLSNQPQHF

d_call: .
v_call: TRBV28
j_call: TRBJ1-2
clone_size: .
cdr3_nt: TGTGCCAGCAGGACAGGACTTGGCTACACCTTC
cdr3_aa: CASRTGLGYTF

d_call: .
v_call: TRBV18
j_call: TRBJ2-1
clone_size: .
cdr3_nt: TGTGCCAGCTCACCAAGTGAACACAACAATGAGCAGTTCTTC
cdr3_aa: CASSPSEHNNEQFF

d_call: .
v_call: TRBV5-1
j_call: TRBJ2-7
clone_size: .
cdr3_nt: TGCGCCAGCAGACCTCCGGGCACCTCGGGGATCGAGCAGTACTTC
cdr3_aa: CASRPPGTSGIEQYF

d_call: .
v_call: TRBV18
j_call: TRBJ2-5
clone_size: once
cdr3_nt: TGTGCCAGCTCACCCCCCTCGTACCAAGAGACCCAGTACTTC
cdr3_aa: CASSPPSYQETQYF

d_call: TRBD2
v_call: TRBV2
j_call: TRBJ2-3
clone_size: .
cdr3_nt: TGTGCCAGCAGTGCCAATAGCGGGAGCGCAGATACGCAGTATTTT
cdr3_aa: CASSANSGSADTQYF

d_call: TRBD2
v_call: TRBV19
j_call: TRBJ2-6
clone_size: .
cdr3_nt: TGTGCCAGTAGTATAGGTCCCGGGACTAGCGGGAGGGCCTCTGGGGCCAACGTCCTGACTTTC
cdr3_aa: CASSIGPGTSGRASGANVLTF

d_call: TRBD2
v_call: TRBV6-4
j_call: TRBJ2-5
clone_size: .
cdr3_nt: TGTGCCAGCAGTGACCATACACTAGCGGTAGGAGAGATGGAGACCCAGTACTTC
cdr3_aa: CASSDHTLAVGEMETQYF

d_call: .
v_call: TRBV15
j_call: TRBJ1-4
clone_size: few
cdr3_nt: TGTGCCACCAGCAGAGGACAGGAGACTAATGAAAAACTGTTTTTT
cdr3_aa: CATSRGQETNEKLFF

d_call: TRBD2
v_call: TRBV30
j_call: TRBJ2-1
clone_size: few
cdr3_nt: TGTGCCTGGAGTGTCCGACCGCTAGCGGGAGGTAGCTCCTACAATGAGCAGTTCTTC
cdr3_aa: CAWSVRPLAGGSSYNEQFF

d_call: TRBD2
v_call: TRBV28
j_call: TRBJ2-5
clone_size: .
cdr3_nt: TGTGCCAGCTATCGGACTAGCGGGAAAGAGACCCAGTACTTC
cdr3_aa: CASYRTSGKETQYF

d_call: TRBD1
v_call: TRBV7-8
j_call: TRBJ1-5
clone_size: .
cdr3_nt: TGTGCCAGCAGCTCGGGACAGGGTTTAATTCGGGACAATCAGCCCCAGCATTTT
cdr3_aa: CASSSGQGLIRDNQPQHF

d_call: .
v_call: TRBV18
j_call: TRBJ1-5
clone_size: .
cdr3_nt: TGTGCCAGCTCACCCCTCGGGGGGGCGAGCAATCAGCCCCAGCATTTT
cdr3_aa: CASSPLGGASNQPQHF

d_call: .
v_call: TRBV6-4
j_call: TRBJ1-2
clone_size: .
cdr3_nt: TGTGCCAGCAGTGCTTCCGGGGGGAGCTATGGCTACACCTTC
cdr3_aa: CASSASGGSYGYTF